A single sample gave rise to the 14 T cell receptor beta chains below, sequenced in a study of T cells in Graves' hyperthyroidism and ophthalmopathy. The source material, RNA transcripts, was used to amplify TCR beta CDR3 regions. First-round RT-PCR of the TCR CDR3 relied on the HTBI primer set. One entry per CDR3 protein results from TCRdb running MiXCR on the multiplex PCR reads. The sample gives some 350,000 distinct CDR3 sequences, approximately 25% of which show up once; around four fifths is in the top ten. The sample consisted of blood. These receptors were obtained from a man aged 50 or older with Graves' hyperthyroidism.

This clonotype was seen a few times. The genes are TRBV10-3 and TRBJ2-2; D uncertain. Germline CDR1 is ENHRY and CDR2 is SYGVKD. The germline V and J ends were trimmed by 4 bases and 5 bases, with 8 bases remaining between them. CDR3 size: 13 residues. The CDR3 bases are TGTGCCATCAGTGGGGTAGCTACCGGGGAGCTGTTTTTT. Its protein is CAISGVATGELFF.

The V and J genes are TRBV9 and TRBJ2-7; D unclear. CDR1 SGDLS and CDR2 YYNGEE come from the germline V gene. V lost 4 bases and J lost 3, with 14 bases in between. CDR3 size: 14 residues. CDR3 region: CASSPMGSSYEQYF. The CDR3 DNA is TGTGCCAGCAGCCCCATGGGCAGCAGCTACGAGCAGTACTTC.

Regarding this clonotype: The junction does not match germline at one end; this may be a read error. The chain is built from TRBV11-2 and TRBJ2-7; 7 nucleotides match TRBD1. The CDR3 sequence is 13 residues long. The germline gives CDR1 SGHAT, CDR2 FQNNGV. The CDR3 region has the DNA TGTGCCAGCAGCTTAAACAGGGGCTACGAGCGGTACTTC. It yields the protein CASSLNRGYERYF.

The chain uses TRBV7-8 and TRBJ1-4; D may be TRBD1 (5 bases). V lost 2 bases and J lost 5, with 12 bases in between. Per the germline V gene, CDR1 is SGHVS and CDR2 is FQNEAQ. This CDR3 has 15 residues. CDR3 DNA: TGTGCCAGCAGCTTAATGGCAGGGAGAAATGAAAAACTGTTTTTT. It codes for CASSLMAGRNEKLFF.

This clonotype appeared once. The chain joins TRBV29-1 to TRBJ2-7, with 9 bases that match TRBD1. The CDR3 extends over 16 amino acids. Unmatched junction bases numbered 18, after V lost 7 bases and J lost 5 bases. Germline CDR1 is SQVTM and CDR2 is ANQGSEA. The CDR3: CSGPLGAGTGWHEQYF. CDR3 DNA: TGCAGCGGGCCCTTGGGAGCGGGGACAGGGTGGCACGAGCAGTACTTC.

The chain carries TRBV7-3 and TRBJ2-2; TRBD1 agrees at 7 bases. This CDR3 has 13 amino acids. Unmatched junction bases numbered 8, after V lost 6 bases and J lost 10 bases. Germline values: CDR1 SGHTA, CDR2 FQGTGA. CDR3 protein: CASSIPGQKELFF. CDR3 DNA: TGTGCCAGCAGTATACCGGGACAGAAGGAGCTGTTTTTT. The whole variable domain, remainder taken from reference TRBV7-3 and TRBJ2-2, is GAGVSQTPSNKVTEKGKYVELRCDPISGHTALYWYRQSLGQGPEFLIYFQGTGAADDSGLPNDRFFAVRPEGSVSTLKIQRTERGDSAVYLCASSIPGQKELFFGEGSRLTVL.

A note on this clonotype: One end of the junction varies from germline; a read error may be responsible. CDR3 bases: TGTGCCAGCAGCACTGGGACGGTTGAGCACTTC. It is translated as CASSTGTVEHF. The V and J genes are TRBV28 and TRBJ2-5, with D possibly called TRBD1 or TRBD2 (5 bases each). The length of the CDR3 is 11 residues. The germline gives CDR1 MDHEN, CDR2 SYDVKM.

This clonotype was counted once. V is TRBV4-2 and J is TRBJ2-2; D not resolved. V lost 0 bases and J lost 3, with 11 bases in between. The germline V gene has CDR1 LGHNA and CDR2 YNFKEQ. The CDR3 extends over 16 amino acids. CDR3 DNA: TGTGCCAGCAGCCAAGAGAGAAGGCTGTACACCGGGGAGCTGTTTTTT. Translated: CASSQERRLYTGELFF.

This clonotype has a count of ten or more. V usage is TRBV20-1 and J usage is TRBJ1-1; TRBD1 is a possible D gene (6 bases). CDR1 and CDR2 (germline): DFQATT, SNEGSKA (reference sequence). V was shortened by 2 bases and J by 0 bases, with 13 bases between the two germline ends. This CDR3 comprises 15 residues. The CDR3, as DNA: TGCAGTGCTAGACGTGCAGGGGCGATGAACACTGAAGCTTTCTTT. It specifies CSARRAGAMNTEAFF.

Details on this clonotype: Germline is not matched at one junction end, which may reflect a read error. The V and J genes are TRBV7-3 and TRBJ2-3; the D is unclear. Germline lookup yields CDR1 SGHTA and CDR2 FQGTGA. This CDR3 contains 17 residues. CDR3 nucleotide sequence: TGCGCCAGCAGCCAAGATTGGATGTTATCAAGCACAGATACGCAGTATTTT. Amino acids: CASSQDWMLSSTDTQYF.

The sample holds one count of this clonotype. V and J are TRBV5-1 and TRBJ2-1; no definite D call. Per the germline V gene, CDR1 is SGHRS and CDR2 is YFSETQ. V was shortened by 5 bases and J by 3 bases, with 12 bases between the two germline ends. The CDR3 contains 14 residues. CDR3 amino acids: CASSIRVSYNEQFF. DNA of the CDR3: TGCGCCAGCAGTATTCGGGTCAGCTACAATGAGCAGTTCTTC.

There are a few counts of this clonotype. The V and J genes are TRBV30 and TRBJ1-5; no clear D gene. CDR3 length: 13 amino acids. The germline CDR1 and CDR2 sequences are GTSNPN and SVGIG (reference sequence). Trimming took off 2 bases at V and 1 base at J, with 6 bases between the two ends. The CDR3: CAWSRQSNQPQHF. CDR3 sequence (DNA): TGTGCCTGGAGTAGGCAGAGCAATCAGCCCCAGCATTTT.

The rearrangement joins TRBV12-3 or TRBV12-4 to TRBJ2-1; the D is unclear. With 5 bases removed from V and 5 bases from J, the gap between germline ends came to 7 bases. The CDR3 covers 12 residues. The CDR3 bases are TGTGCCAGCAGTATAGGACACAATGAGCAGTTCTTC. It encodes CASSIGHNEQFF.

The V gene is TRBV29-1, the J gene TRBJ1-6, with D hard to call. CDR3 length equals 12 residues. Germline CDR1 reads SQVTM; CDR2 reads ANQGSEA. The CDR3 DNA reads TGCAGTGCCCGGGCCTTTAATTCACCCCTCCACTTT. This codes for CSARAFNSPLHF. The full variable domain, its missing parts supplied by reference TRBV29-1 and TRBJ1-6, is SAVISQKPSRDICQRGTSLTIQCQVDSQVTMMFWYRQQPGQSLTLIATANQGSEATYESGFVIDKFPISRPNLTFSTLTVSNMSPEDSSIYLCSARAFNSPLHFGNGTRLTVT.